Described below is a single T cell receptor (beta chain) sequence and its context. Its specificity is unknown. These data belong to a study of CD8 T cells in ankylosing spondylitis. Study-level results: A TCR beta motif made of eight highly homologous variants seemed typical of ankylosing spondylitis blood.

TCRdb recomputed calls from the 5' RACE reads with MiXCR, one row per CDR3 protein. The table includes around 160,000 distinct CDR3 sequences, approximately 10% detected once. Germline loops: CDR1 SQVTM, CDR2 ANQGSEA. Trimming stripped 4 bases from V and 2 bases from J, with 13 bases between. The CDR3 covers 14 residues. This rearrangement joins TRBV29-1 to TRBJ2-3, with D hard to call. The TCR was taken from a male donor with ankylosing spondylitis or in good health (not recorded which). The sample was blood, either unsorted or a sorted T cell fraction (not recorded which). The CDR3 reads CSVGAGTSTDTQYF. DNA of the CDR3: TGCAGCGTTGGCGCAGGAACTTCCACAGATACGCAGTATTTT.